Listed here are 16 T cell receptor beta chains from one sample, sequenced in a study of OX40 agonist ivuxolimab in advanced cancers. Some clones are missing from TCRdb's copy, which holds only in-frame ones; the method was immunoSEQ multiplex PCR. The sample yields 55,000 to 90,000 clones, around nine tenths seen once. Sequencing was performed on CD4+ or CD8+ T cells sorted from blood, taken in a trial of the OX40 agonist ivuxolimab. The receptors here all came from an adult with an advanced solid tumor such as melanoma, head and neck, liver or kidney cancer.

The chain has TRBV11-1 and TRBJ1-1; a possible D gene is TRBD1 (5 bases). The germline V gene has CDR1 SGHAT and CDR2 FQDESV (reference sequence). The V end lost 1 base, the J end lost 1 base, and 10 bases lay between the germline ends. The CDR3 runs 15 residues. The CDR3 loop is CASSLEGVGNTEAFF. CDR3 in DNA: TGTGCCAGCAGCTTAGAAGGGGTCGGGAACACTGAAGCTTTCTTT. The full variable domain, completed using reference TRBV11-1 and TRBJ1-1, is EAEVAQSPRYKITEKSQAVAFWCDPISGHATLYWYRQILGQGPELLVQFQDESVVDDSQLPKDRFSAERLKGVDSTLKIQPAELGDSAMYLCASSLEGVGNTEAFFGQGTRLTVV.

The chain is built from TRBV13 and TRBJ2-5; TRBD2 agrees at 10 bases. Germline V gene lookup returns CDR1 PRHDT and CDR2 FYEKMQ (reference sequence). Trimming cost V 5 bases and J 2 bases; bases outside gene matches: 8. The CDR3 extends over 16 amino acids. In DNA, the CDR3 is TGTGCCAGCAGCCCCGGCAGCGGGAGGGTTCAAGAGACCCAGTACTTC. This gives the protein CASSPGSGRVQETQYF.

This clone appeared a single time. This chain links TRBV15 with TRBJ2-7; D gene uncertain. Germline lookup yields CDR1 LNHNV and CDR2 YYDKDF (reference sequence). The CDR3 covers 14 residues. V was trimmed by 0 bases and J by 0 bases, leaving 6 bases between them. The CDR3 DNA sequence: TGTGCCACCAGCAGAGACCCGGGCTCCTACGAGCAGTACTTC. Its translation is CATSRDPGSYEQYF.

The chain combines TRBV2 with TRBJ1-1; 11 positions match TRBD1. Germline CDR1 and CDR2: SNHLY and FYNNEI. Germline trimming cut 5 bases from V and 5 bases from J; bases unmatched to any gene: 10. The CDR3 contains 16 residues. CDR3 bases: TGTGCCAGCAGTCCCCCTTGGACAGGGGGCTTGACTGAAGCTTTCTTT. Translation gives CASSPPWTGGLTEAFF.

CDR3 sequence (DNA): TGTGCCAGCAGTTTATTAACCGGGACAGGGGGTAAGGATGAGCAGTTCTTC. The encoded protein is CASSLLTGTGGKDEQFF. This chain links TRBV28 with TRBJ2-1; 11 nucleotides agree with TRBD1. The CDR3 covers 17 residues. Germline V gene data show CDR1 as MDHEN and CDR2 as SYDVKM. V gave up 1 base and J gave up 8 bases; unmatched junction bases: 10.

The chain recombines TRBV29-1 with TRBJ2-2; D is uncertain. V was clipped by 7 bases and J by 6 bases, with 18 bases between them. Germline CDR1 is SQVTM and CDR2 is ANQGSEA. The CDR3 has 14 amino acids. The CDR3 DNA is TGCAGCGGCAGTGCAGTGGGCGAGCCCGGGGAGCTGTTTTTT. This sequence encodes CSGSAVGEPGELFF.

CDR3 amino acids: CASSSWGLAGASDTQYF. The CDR3 coding sequence is TGTGCCAGCAGCTCTTGGGGACTAGCGGGGGCCTCAGATACGCAGTATTTT. The V and J genes are TRBV7-9 and TRBJ2-3; 14 nucleotides agree with TRBD2. V dropped 4 bases and J dropped 4; count of bases not matched to a gene: 7. Per the germline V gene, CDR1 is SEHNR and CDR2 is FQNEAQ (reference sequence). The CDR3 contains 17 residues.

The CDR3: CASSDGGQGAGNEQFF. The CDR3 nucleotides are TGTGCCAGCAGCGACGGGGGACAGGGGGCAGGTAATGAGCAGTTCTTC. V and J are TRBV9 and TRBJ2-1, with 12 bases identical to TRBD1. V dropped 3 bases and J dropped 7; count of bases not matched to a gene: 8. Germline CDR1 and CDR2: SGDLS and YYNGEE. This CDR3 is built from 16 residues.

The J gene is TRBJ2-3, the V gene TRBV29-1; D might be TRBD2 (6 bases). V was shortened by 5 bases and J by 2 bases, with 14 bases between the two germline ends. CDR3 length equals 14 residues. Germline V CDR1 and CDR2: SQVTM, ANQGSEA. The CDR3 sequence is CSVYGGATTDTQYF. CDR3 sequence (DNA): TGCAGCGTTTATGGCGGGGCGACCACAGATACGCAGTATTTT.

The chain combines TRBV7-2 with TRBJ2-1; D gene ambiguous. Per the germline V gene, CDR1 is SGHTA and CDR2 is FQGNSA. The CDR3 extends over 13 amino acids. The V gene lost 5 bases and the J gene lost 4 bases, with 9 bases spanning the gap. The CDR3 loop reads CASSPMSYNEQFF. The CDR3 nucleotides are TGTGCCAGCAGCCCTATGAGTTACAATGAGCAGTTCTTC.

This clone was counted once. J is TRBJ1-1 and V is TRBV5-1; D gene ambiguous. CDR3 length: 13 residues. Germline V lookup: CDR1 SGHRS, CDR2 YFSETQ. V was pared by 2 bases and J by 5 bases, with 10 bases between. The CDR3 protein is CASSFSGVTEAFF. Written as DNA, the CDR3 is TGCGCCAGCAGCTTTTCTGGAGTTACTGAAGCTTTCTTT.

The CDR3 loop reads CSTRGGLSTDTQYF. CDR3 bases: TGCAGCACCAGGGGGGGCCTTAGCACAGATACGCAGTATTTT. The V call is TRBV29-1, the J call TRBJ2-3; TRBD1 or TRBD2 may be the D gene (7 bases each). The ends were cut back, 8 bases at V and 0 bases at J, with 15 bases in the middle. Germline loops: CDR1 SQVTM, CDR2 ANQGSEA. The CDR3 contains 14 residues.

This clone appeared a single time. The chain uses TRBV18 and TRBJ1-5; D gene uncertain. Germline V gene data show CDR1 as KGHSH and CDR2 as LQKENI. CDR3 length equals 13 residues. V was shortened by 3 bases and J by 4 bases, with 7 bases between the two germline ends. The CDR3: CASSPSINQPQHF. The CDR3 nucleotides read TGTGCCAGCTCACCGTCTATAAATCAGCCCCAGCATTTT.

The count of this clone is one. The rearrangement uses TRBV28 and TRBJ2-3; D remains unclear. In germline, CDR1 is MDHEN, CDR2 SYDVKM. V was pared by 2 bases and J by 6 bases, with 12 bases between. The CDR3 has 14 residues. DNA of the CDR3: TGTGCCAGCAGTTTAAACGGCCTCGGGGATACGCAGTATTTT. Its translation: CASSLNGLGDTQYF.

The V and J genes are TRBV19 and TRBJ1-2; 7 bases are a match to TRBD1. V shed 6 bases and J 6 bases; nucleotides not matched to a gene: 16. There are 16 residues in the CDR3. Germline-derived CDR1 and CDR2 are LNHDA and SQIVND (reference sequence). CDR3 protein: CASSRGVDGDSHGYTF. CDR3 nucleotides: TGTGCCAGTAGCAGGGGCGTAGATGGGGACAGCCATGGCTACACCTTC.

The chain joins TRBV7-2 to TRBJ2-1; D possibly corresponds to TRBD1 (5 bases). V shed 4 bases and J shed 12 bases, with 19 bases lying between them. CDR1 is SGHTA and CDR2 is FQGNSA in the germline V gene. The CDR3 totals 14 residues. The CDR3 is CASSSQPQDSTQFF. CDR3 DNA sequence: TGTGCCAGCAGCTCCCAACCGCAAGACAGTACGCAGTTCTTC.